The clone carrying this T cell receptor (beta chain) showed up just a few times. Its target is unknown. One entry per CDR3 protein results from TCRdb running MiXCR on the 5' RACE reads. Of approximately 540,000 distinct CDR3 sequences listed, more than 9.5% are singletons. This entry is derived from a study of CD8 T cells in ankylosing spondylitis. Broader study findings: What seemed typical of ankylosing spondylitis blood was a TCR beta motif built from about 8 highly homologous variants. Past studies reported some motif variants in reactive arthritis synovial fluid and blood. Relatively rare in peripheral blood, disease-linked clones were also CD8+. Matched synovial fluid from ankylosing spondylitis patients was reported to be enriched for disease-linked clones.

CDR1 and CDR2 (germline): LNHDA, SQIVND (reference sequence). CDR3 length equals 14 residues. V lost 4 bases to trimming and J lost 11 bases; unmatched junction nucleotides: 10. The source is a male donor with ankylosing spondylitis. The sample consisted of blood, either unsorted or a sorted T cell fraction (not recorded which). This chain uses TRBV19 with TRBJ2-2; 7 bases match TRBD1. This chain's CDR3 is CASSRPGQIRELFF. CDR3 in DNA: TGTGCCAGTAGTAGGCCGGGACAGATCAGAGAGCTGTTTTTT.